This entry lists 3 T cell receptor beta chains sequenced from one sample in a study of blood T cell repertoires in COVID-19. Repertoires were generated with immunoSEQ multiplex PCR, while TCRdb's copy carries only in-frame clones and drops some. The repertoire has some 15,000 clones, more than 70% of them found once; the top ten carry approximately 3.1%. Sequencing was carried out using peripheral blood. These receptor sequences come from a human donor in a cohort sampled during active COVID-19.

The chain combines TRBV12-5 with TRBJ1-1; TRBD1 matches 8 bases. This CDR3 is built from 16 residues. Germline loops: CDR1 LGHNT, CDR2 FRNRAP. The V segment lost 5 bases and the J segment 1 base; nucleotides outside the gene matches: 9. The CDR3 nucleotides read TGTGCTAGTGGTCAACAGGGGGGGGGATCGAACACTGAAGCTTTCTTT. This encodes CASGQQGGGSNTEAFF.

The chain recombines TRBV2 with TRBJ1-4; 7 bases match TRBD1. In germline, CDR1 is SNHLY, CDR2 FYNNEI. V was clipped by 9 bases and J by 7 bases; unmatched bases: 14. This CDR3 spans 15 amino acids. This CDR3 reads CASGDAQGVGEKLFF. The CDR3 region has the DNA TGTGCCAGTGGGGACGCCCAGGGGGTGGGTGAAAAACTGTTTTTT.

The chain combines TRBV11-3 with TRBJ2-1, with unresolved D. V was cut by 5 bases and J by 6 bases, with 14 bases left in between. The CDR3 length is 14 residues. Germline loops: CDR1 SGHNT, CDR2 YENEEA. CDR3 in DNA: TGTGCCAGCAGCGACCCCTTAAGAGGCAATGAGCAGTTCTTC. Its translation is CASSDPLRGNEQFF.